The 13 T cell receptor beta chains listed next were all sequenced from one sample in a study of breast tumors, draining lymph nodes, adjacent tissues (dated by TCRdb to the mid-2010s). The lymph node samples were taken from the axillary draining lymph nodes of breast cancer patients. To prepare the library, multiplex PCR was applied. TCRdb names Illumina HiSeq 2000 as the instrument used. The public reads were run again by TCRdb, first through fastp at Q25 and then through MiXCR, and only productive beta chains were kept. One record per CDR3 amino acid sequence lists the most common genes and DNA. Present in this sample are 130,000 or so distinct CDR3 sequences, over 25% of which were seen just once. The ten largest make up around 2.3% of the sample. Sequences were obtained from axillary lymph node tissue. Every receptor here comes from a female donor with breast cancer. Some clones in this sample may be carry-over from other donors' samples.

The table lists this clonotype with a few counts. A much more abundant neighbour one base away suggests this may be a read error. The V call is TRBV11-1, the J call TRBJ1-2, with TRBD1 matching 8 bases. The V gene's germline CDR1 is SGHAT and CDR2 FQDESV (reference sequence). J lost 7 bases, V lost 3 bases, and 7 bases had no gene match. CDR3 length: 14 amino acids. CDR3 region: CASSFGQGPSGYTF. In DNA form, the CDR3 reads TGTGCCAGCAGCTTCGGACAGGGACCGTCTGGCTACACCTTC.

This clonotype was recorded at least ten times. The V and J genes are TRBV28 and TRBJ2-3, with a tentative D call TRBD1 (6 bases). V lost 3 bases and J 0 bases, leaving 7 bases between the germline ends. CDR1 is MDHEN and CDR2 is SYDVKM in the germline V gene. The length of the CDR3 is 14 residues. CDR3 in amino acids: CASSFDRSTDTQYF. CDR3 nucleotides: TGTGCCAGCAGTTTTGACAGGAGCACAGATACGCAGTATTTT.

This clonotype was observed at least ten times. CDR3 nucleotide sequence: TGTGCCAGCAGCGTAGGGGACACAACTCAGCCCCAGCATTTT. Its translation: CASSVGDTTQPQHF. This chain links TRBV9 with TRBJ1-5; D might be TRBD1 (6 bases). Germline CDR1 reads SGDLS; CDR2 reads YYNGEE. V was shortened by 0 bases and J by 6 bases, with 10 bases between the two germline ends. The CDR3 sequence is 14 residues long.

The CDR3 nucleotides are TGTGCCAGCAGCGTAGGATCCTACAGGGGTGGCACTGAAGCTTTCTTT. Residues: CASSVGSYRGGTEAFF. The chain joins TRBV9 to TRBJ1-1; 7 bases line up with TRBD1. Germline loops: CDR1 SGDLS, CDR2 YYNGEE. The J segment lost 4 bases and the V segment lost 0 bases, leaving 9 bases of the junction unmatched. The CDR3 covers 16 residues.

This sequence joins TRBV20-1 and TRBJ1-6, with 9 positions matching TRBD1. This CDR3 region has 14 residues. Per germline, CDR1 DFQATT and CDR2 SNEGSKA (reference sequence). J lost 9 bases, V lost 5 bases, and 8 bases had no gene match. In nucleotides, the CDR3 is TGCAGTGCTCCGGGACAGGGTCAAGGTTCACCCCTCCACTTT. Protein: CSAPGQGQGSPLHF.

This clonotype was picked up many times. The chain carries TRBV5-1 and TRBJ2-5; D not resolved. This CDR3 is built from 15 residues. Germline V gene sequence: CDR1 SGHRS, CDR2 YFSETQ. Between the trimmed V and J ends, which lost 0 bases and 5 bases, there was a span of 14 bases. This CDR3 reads CASSLAGRSSETQYF. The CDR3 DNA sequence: TGCGCCAGCAGCTTGGCGGGCAGGAGCAGTGAGACCCAGTACTTC.

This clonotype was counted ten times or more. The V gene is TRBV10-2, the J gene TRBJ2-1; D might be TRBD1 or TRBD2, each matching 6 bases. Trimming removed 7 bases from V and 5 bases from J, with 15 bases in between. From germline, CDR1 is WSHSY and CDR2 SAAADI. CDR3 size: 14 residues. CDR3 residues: CASKEWRGDNEQFF. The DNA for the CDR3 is TGCGCCAGCAAAGAGTGGAGGGGGGACAATGAGCAGTTCTTC.

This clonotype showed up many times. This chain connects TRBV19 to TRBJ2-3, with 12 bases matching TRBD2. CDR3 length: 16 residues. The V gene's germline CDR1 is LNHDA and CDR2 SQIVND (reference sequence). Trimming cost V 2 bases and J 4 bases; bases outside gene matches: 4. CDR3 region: CASSIPLAGGSDTQYF. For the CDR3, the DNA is TGTGCCAGTAGTATACCCCTAGCGGGGGGGTCAGATACGCAGTATTTT.

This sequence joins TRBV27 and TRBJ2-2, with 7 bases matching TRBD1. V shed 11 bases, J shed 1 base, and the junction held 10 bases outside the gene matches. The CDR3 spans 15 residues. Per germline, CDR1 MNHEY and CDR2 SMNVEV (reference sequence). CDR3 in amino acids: CASRRAGGNTGELFF. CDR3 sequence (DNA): TGTGCCTCCCGGCGGGCAGGGGGGAACACCGGGGAGCTGTTTTTT.

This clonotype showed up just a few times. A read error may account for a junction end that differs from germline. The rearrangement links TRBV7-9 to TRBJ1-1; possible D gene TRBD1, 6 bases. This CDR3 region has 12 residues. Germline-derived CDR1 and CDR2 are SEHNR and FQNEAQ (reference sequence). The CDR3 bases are TGTGCCAGCAGATTAGGGGGGGCTGAAGCTTTCTTT. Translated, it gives CASRLGGAEAFF.

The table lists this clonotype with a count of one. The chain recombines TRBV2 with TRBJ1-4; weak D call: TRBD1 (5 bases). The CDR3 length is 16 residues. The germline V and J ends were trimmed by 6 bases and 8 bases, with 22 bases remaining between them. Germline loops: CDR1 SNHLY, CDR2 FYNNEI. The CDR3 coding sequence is TGTGCCAGCAGGGCAACTCTAGCGGGGCTTGGCGAAAAACTGTTTTTT. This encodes CASRATLAGLGEKLFF.

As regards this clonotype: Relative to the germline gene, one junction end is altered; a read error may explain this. CDR3 sequence reads: CATASGGDTGEPFF. CDR3 in DNA: TGTGCCACCGCGAGCGGGGGGGATACCGGGGAGCCGTTTTTT. The V and J genes are TRBV24-1 and TRBJ2-2; 10 bases fit TRBD2. Germline V gene sequence: CDR1 KGHDR, CDR2 SFDVKD. The CDR3 sequence is 14 residues long.

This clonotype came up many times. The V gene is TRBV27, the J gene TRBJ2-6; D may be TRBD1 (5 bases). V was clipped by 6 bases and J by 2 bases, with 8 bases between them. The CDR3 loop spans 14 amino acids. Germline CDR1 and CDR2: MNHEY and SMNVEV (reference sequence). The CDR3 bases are TGTGCCAGCAGAGGGGTCGCTGGGGCCAACGTCCTGACTTTC. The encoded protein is CASRGVAGANVLTF.